This T cell receptor beta chain emerged from a study of blood T cell repertoires in COVID-19. In the study overall: The United States, Italy and Spain were the sources of the acute and convalescent COVID-19 samples. The cDNA or gDNA used as material had been derived from T cells, B-cell-depleted T cells, or PBMCs.

A few counts support this clone. In the original analysis: From reference gene primer amplification, estimates of nucleated cell counts were derived. Clones were read by immunoSEQ multiplex PCR, and TCRdb kept only the in-frame ones, dropping some. V and J calls plus clone size are reproduced from that table; the DNA served to infer D and trimming. The sample records 200,000 to 300,000 clones, around 80% being singletons. The receptor was isolated from a man aged 60 to 69 with acute or convalescent COVID-19. Sequencing used peripheral blood.

CDR3 sequence: CASSQRQVPNSGNTIYF. DNA for the CDR3: TGCGCCAGCAGCCAAAGACAGGTCCCAAACTCTGGAAACACCATATATTTT. The chain links TRBV4-1 to TRBJ1-3, with D maybe TRBD1 (6 bases). V was trimmed by 2 bases and J by 0 bases, leaving 14 bases between them. The length of the CDR3 is 17 residues. CDR1 MGHRA and CDR2 YSYEKL come from the germline V gene.